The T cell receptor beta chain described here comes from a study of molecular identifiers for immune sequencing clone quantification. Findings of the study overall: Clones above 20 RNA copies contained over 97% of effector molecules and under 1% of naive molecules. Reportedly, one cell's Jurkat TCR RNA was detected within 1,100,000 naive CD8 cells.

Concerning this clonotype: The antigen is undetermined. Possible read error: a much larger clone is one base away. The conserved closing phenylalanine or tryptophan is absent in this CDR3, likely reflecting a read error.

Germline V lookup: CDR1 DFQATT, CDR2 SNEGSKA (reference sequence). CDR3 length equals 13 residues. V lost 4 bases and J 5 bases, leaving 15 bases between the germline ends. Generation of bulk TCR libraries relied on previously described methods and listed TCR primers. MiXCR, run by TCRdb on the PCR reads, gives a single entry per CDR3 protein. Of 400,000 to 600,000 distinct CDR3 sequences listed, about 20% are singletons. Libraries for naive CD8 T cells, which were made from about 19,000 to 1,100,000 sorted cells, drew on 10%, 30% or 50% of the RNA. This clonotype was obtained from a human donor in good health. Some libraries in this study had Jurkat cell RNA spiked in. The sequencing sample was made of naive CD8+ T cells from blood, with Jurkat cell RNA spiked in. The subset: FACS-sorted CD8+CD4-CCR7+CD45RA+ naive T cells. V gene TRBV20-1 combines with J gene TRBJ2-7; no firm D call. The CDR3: CSANVGQGHEQYL. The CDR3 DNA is TGCAGTGCTAACGTAGGGCAAGGCCACGAGCAGTACCTC.